The 20 T cell receptor beta chains in this list originate from one sample, sequenced in a study of blood T cell repertoires in COVID-19 (dated by TCRdb to about 2020). The library came from the immunoSEQ multiplex PCR assay. Drawn from immuneACCESS, this table holds only the in-frame rearrangements with V and J called that TCRdb kept. Clones are partly lost; checked studies trace under half to an unresolved V gene and leave the rest unexplained. The sample has 250,000 to 300,000 clones on record, around nine tenths of them singletons. Of the sample, 1.7% is held by the ten largest clones. The sample consisted of PBMCs or T cells enriched from blood (not recorded which). The origin of the receptors is a woman between 35 and 50 years old who had recovered from COVID-19.

The genes are TRBV9 and TRBJ2-1; 8 bases agree with TRBD2. Trimming took 2 bases from V and 0 from J; bases not matched to a gene: 1. CDR3 length equals 15 residues. Germline lookup yields CDR1 SGDLS and CDR2 YYNGEE. The DNA for the CDR3 is TGTGCCAGCAGCGTCAGCGGGGGCTCCTACAATGAGCAGTTCTTC. It yields the protein CASSVSGGSYNEQFF.

The rearrangement uses TRBV9 and TRBJ2-5, with 12 bases matching TRBD2. Per germline, CDR1 SGDLS and CDR2 YYNGEE. Germline trimming cut 3 bases from V and 3 bases from J; bases unmatched to any gene: 3. This CDR3 comprises 15 residues. The CDR3 reads CASSASGGAEETQYF. The DNA of the CDR3 is TGTGCCAGCAGCGCTAGCGGGGGGGCCGAAGAGACCCAGTACTTC. The full variable domain, with the rest looked up from reference TRBV9 and TRBJ2-5, is DSGVTQTPKHLITATGQRVTLRCSPRSGDLSVYWYQQSLDQGLQFLIQYYNGEERAKGNILERFSAQQFPDLHSELNLSSLELGDSALYFCASSASGGAEETQYFGPGTRLLVL.

V and J are TRBV2 and TRBJ2-7, with TRBD1 identical over 8 bases. Trimming cost V 5 bases and J 0 bases; bases outside gene matches: 3. The germline V gene has CDR1 SNHLY and CDR2 FYNNEI. CDR3 length: 14 residues. The CDR3 region is CASSPDRVSYEQYF. The CDR3, as DNA: TGTGCCAGCAGTCCGGACAGGGTCTCCTACGAGCAGTACTTC.

This sequence joins TRBV3-1 (or the pseudogene TRBV3-2) and TRBJ1-1; 7 bases map to TRBD1. From germline, CDR1 is LGHDT and CDR2 YNNKEL (reference sequence). The CDR3 has 14 amino acids. V shed 6 bases, J shed 5 bases, and the junction held 9 bases outside the gene matches. The chain's CDR3 is CASSRSGGRTEAFF. CDR3 in DNA: TGTGCCAGCAGTCGATCAGGGGGGCGGACTGAAGCTTTCTTT.

CDR3 protein: CASSPLSQTGSSNTEAFF. As DNA, the CDR3 is TGTGCCAGCTCACCACTATCCCAGACAGGGAGTTCGAACACTGAAGCTTTCTTT. This chain uses TRBV18 with TRBJ1-1; TRBD1 agrees at 7 bases. The germline CDR1 and CDR2 sequences are KGHSH and LQKENI. This CDR3 is built from 18 residues. Trimming took 1 base from V and 1 from J; bases not matched to a gene: 12.

This clone was observed a single time. J is TRBJ1-1 and V is TRBV5-1; the D gene is possibly TRBD1 (6 bases). V was trimmed by 5 bases and J by 1 base, leaving 9 bases between them. CDR3 length: 13 amino acids. Per germline, CDR1 SGHRS and CDR2 YFSETQ. This CDR3 reads CASRKDRNTEAFF. The DNA of the CDR3 is TGCGCCAGCAGGAAGGACAGGAACACTGAAGCTTTCTTT.

The chain combines TRBV3-1 (or the pseudogene TRBV3-2) with TRBJ1-1; TRBD1 matches 8 bases. The CDR3 has 13 residues. CDR1 and CDR2 from the germline V gene are LGHDT and YNNKEL (reference sequence). V shed 0 bases, J shed 10 bases, and the junction held 4 bases outside the gene matches. CDR3: CASSQDRGRIAFF. CDR3 nucleotides: TGTGCCAGCAGCCAAGACAGGGGGCGGATAGCTTTCTTT.

This chain uses TRBV3-1 (or the pseudogene TRBV3-2) with TRBJ1-1, with a possible D match to TRBD1 (6 bases). This CDR3 has 14 amino acids. Germline V gives CDR1 LGHDT, CDR2 YNNKEL (reference sequence). V lost 4 bases, J lost 4 bases, and 13 bases lay in between. CDR3 bases: TGTGCCAGCAGCCCCAGGGACATGTCCACTGAAGCTTTCTTT. Translated: CASSPRDMSTEAFF.

The chain combines TRBV9 with TRBJ2-7; 10 bases fit TRBD2. V dropped 7 bases and J dropped 1; count of bases not matched to a gene: 5. The germline V gene has CDR1 SGDLS and CDR2 YYNGEE. The CDR3 runs to 14 residues. In DNA, the CDR3 is TGTGCCAGCGGGACTAGCGCGGGATCCTACGAGCAGTACTTC. Encoded protein: CASGTSAGSYEQYF.

J is TRBJ2-2 and V is TRBV7-3; unclear D gene. Per the germline V gene, CDR1 is SGHTA and CDR2 is FQGTGA. The ends were cut back, 3 bases at V and 6 bases at J, with 5 bases in the middle. The CDR3 extends over 12 amino acids. The CDR3 DNA is TGTGCCAGCAGCTTTAGTCCCGGGGAGCTGTTTTTT. Protein sequence: CASSFSPGELFF.

The genes are TRBV12-3 or TRBV12-4 and TRBJ2-7, with D possibly matching TRBD1 (6 bases). V shed 2 bases and J shed 2 bases, with 7 bases lying between them. The CDR3 covers 13 residues. The CDR3, as DNA: TGTGCCAGCAGTTTACAGGGGACCTACGAGCAGTACTTC. Protein product: CASSLQGTYEQYF.

The chain recombines TRBV19 with TRBJ1-2, with D perhaps matching TRBD1 (6 bases). Between the trimmed V and J ends, which lost 8 bases and 5 bases, there was a span of 12 bases. The CDR3 sequence is 12 residues long. Germline V CDR1 and CDR2: LNHDA, SQIVND (reference sequence). CDR3 coding DNA: TGTGCCAGTCGAACTGGACAGTATGGCTACACCTTC. This codes for CASRTGQYGYTF.

The V call is TRBV27, the J call TRBJ1-2; D might be TRBD1 (5 bases). Germline loops: CDR1 MNHEY, CDR2 SMNVEV (reference sequence). This CDR3 is 13 amino acids long. Trimming removed 4 bases at V and 4 bases at J, with 10 bases between. CDR3 loop: CASSWRGGYGYTF. CDR3 nucleotide sequence: TGTGCCAGCAGTTGGAGGGGTGGCTATGGCTACACCTTC.

This rearrangement joins TRBV6-5 to TRBJ1-2, with D possibly being TRBD1 (5 bases). The CDR3 length is 15 residues. Germline CDR1 reads MNHEY; CDR2 reads SVGAGI. Trimming removed 2 bases from V and 2 bases from J, with 12 bases in between. CDR3 nucleotide sequence: TGTGCCAGCAGTTACCGGGGGTCAATAAACTATGGCTACACCTTC. Protein: CASSYRGSINYGYTF.

The chain joins TRBV20-1 to TRBJ2-5; the D gene is possibly TRBD2 (5 bases). V was pared by 6 bases and J by 4 bases, with 9 bases between. The CDR3 spans 11 residues. CDR1 is DFQATT, CDR2 SNEGSKA, per germline (reference sequence). CDR3 protein: CSAAGSETQYF. The CDR3 bases are TGCAGTGCGGCGGGTTCAGAGACCCAGTACTTC.

The chain couples TRBV24-1 to TRBJ1-6; D might be TRBD1 (5 bases). V was cut by 2 bases and J by 10 bases, with 20 bases left in between. Germline CDR1 KGHDR, CDR2 SFDVKD. The CDR3 runs 17 residues. The CDR3 region is CATSDSTAGTFQSPLHF. CDR3 DNA: TGTGCCACCAGTGATTCGACCGCCGGGACTTTTCAATCACCCCTCCACTTT.

The chain is built from TRBV19 and TRBJ1-1; 7 bases fit TRBD1. The CDR3 is made up of 14 amino acids. V dropped 6 bases and J dropped 0; count of bases not matched to a gene: 4. Germline values: CDR1 LNHDA, CDR2 SQIVND (reference sequence). DNA for the CDR3: TGTGCCAGTAGGGTGGGACAGTTGAACACTGAAGCTTTCTTT. Protein sequence: CASRVGQLNTEAFF.

As DNA, the CDR3 is TGTGCCAGCAGCTTAGACAGCGGGAGTAGCGAGCAGTACTTC. It encodes CASSLDSGSSEQYF. This rearrangement joins TRBV7-2 to TRBJ2-7; 8 nucleotides line up with TRBD2. V was pared by 1 base and J by 6 bases, with 5 bases of the junction left unmatched. CDR1 SGHTA and CDR2 FQGNSA come from the germline V gene. The CDR3 length is 14 residues. The full variable domain, rest sourced from reference TRBV7-2 and TRBJ2-7, is GAGVSQSPSNKVTEKGKDVELRCDPISGHTALYWYRQSLGQGLEFLIYFQGNSAPDKSGLPSDRFSAERTGGSVSTLTIQRTQQEDSAVYLCASSLDSGSSEQYFGPGTRLTVT.

The chain joins TRBV6-5 to TRBJ2-7, with TRBD1 matching over 10 bases. Germline lookup yields CDR1 MNHEY and CDR2 SVGAGI. The CDR3 covers 13 residues. J was trimmed by 4 bases and V by 5 bases; bases with no gene match: 2. CDR3 sequence: CASSMGQGYEQYF. CDR3 in DNA: TGTGCCAGCAGTATGGGACAGGGGTACGAGCAGTACTTC.

The chain combines TRBV6-5 with TRBJ1-2, with TRBD1 matching 7 bases. Per the germline V gene, CDR1 is MNHEY and CDR2 is SVGAGI. This CDR3 has 13 residues. J was trimmed by 8 bases and V by 6 bases; bases with no gene match: 9. DNA of the CDR3: TGTGCCAGCAGCGTCGAGGGGGCAAGGGGCTACACCTTC. Translation gives CASSVEGARGYTF.